Below, 23 T cell receptor beta chains from the same sample are listed, as sequenced in a study of blood T cell repertoires in COVID-19. Assay used: immunoSEQ multiplex PCR; TCRdb lists only in-frame clones, some missing. The table records about 490,000 clones, approximately 85% of them present only once. The sample comprised peripheral blood. The origin of the receptors is a human donor in a cohort sampled during active COVID-19.

The rearrangement joins TRBV5-8 to TRBJ2-5, with a weak D call TRBD1 (6 bases). V was cut by 2 bases and J by 2 bases, with 10 bases left in between. Looked up from germline, CDR1 is SGHTS and CDR2 is YDEGEE. The CDR3 runs to 14 residues. The CDR3: CASSFNRAQETQYF. CDR3 DNA sequence: TGTGCCAGCAGCTTTAACAGGGCTCAAGAGACCCAGTACTTC.

The J gene is TRBJ2-1, the V gene TRBV21-1; the table assigns TRBD2, which was not confirmed against the DNA. TRBV21-1 is a documented pseudogene. This CDR3 has 16 amino acids. DNA of the CDR3: TGTGCCAGCAGCTCCCCGGGACTAGAAACGAACAATGAGCAGTTCTTC. It translates to CASSSPGLETNNEQFF.

The CDR3 protein is CSVASGVRPPYEQYF. The CDR3 DNA reads TGCAGCGTTGCTAGCGGAGTGCGCCCCCCCTACGAGCAGTACTTC. The V call is TRBV29-1, the J call TRBJ2-7; TRBD2 matches 7 bases. This CDR3 is built from 15 residues. Germline V gene sequence: CDR1 SQVTM, CDR2 ANQGSEA. J was trimmed by 2 bases and V by 4 bases; bases with no gene match: 11.

The chain couples TRBV18 to TRBJ2-3; TRBD2 is a possible D gene (6 bases). V dropped 3 bases and J dropped 6 bases, with 7 bases sitting between them. The germline CDR1 and CDR2 sequences are KGHSH and LQKENI. This CDR3 has 12 amino acids. Here the CDR3 reads CASSPSGDTQYF. CDR3 DNA sequence: TGTGCCAGCTCACCGAGCGGGGATACGCAGTATTTT.

The genes are TRBV29-1 and TRBJ2-5, with a tentative D call TRBD1 (9 bases). V shed 6 bases and J shed 7 bases, with 30 bases lying between them. This CDR3 spans 17 amino acids. The germline CDR1 and CDR2 sequences are SQVTM and ANQGSEA. As DNA, the CDR3 is TGCAGCGTGGCCGGGACAGGGAGCGCGGGGGGCCCAAGGACCCAGTACTTC. The encoded protein is CSVAGTGSAGGPRTQYF.

The chain carries TRBV4-2 and TRBJ2-5; maybe TRBD2 (5 bases). From germline, CDR1 is LGHNA and CDR2 YNFKEQ. Trimming took off 0 bases at V and 7 bases at J, with 15 bases between the two ends. CDR3 size: 15 residues. The CDR3 sequence: CASSQDRSAEGTQYF. For the CDR3, the DNA is TGTGCCAGCAGCCAAGATCGCAGCGCCGAGGGGACCCAGTACTTC.

V usage is TRBV12-3 or TRBV12-4 and J usage is TRBJ1-2; a possible D gene is TRBD1 (6 bases). The V and J ends lost 10 bases and 7 bases respectively, with 19 bases between them. The CDR3 covers 13 residues. The DNA for the CDR3 is TGTGCCATATCCCAAGGGGGTACTGGTGGCTACACCTTC. It is translated as CAISQGGTGGYTF.

The chain joins TRBV9 to TRBJ1-4, with a tentative D call TRBD1 (5 bases). Germline V gene sequence: CDR1 SGDLS, CDR2 YYNGEE. Trimming pared 2 bases from V and 7 bases from J, leaving 12 bases between. CDR3 length equals 14 residues. CDR3 coding DNA: TGTGCCAGCAGCGTTAGCGGGCAGGGTGAAAAACTGTTTTTT. Translated, it gives CASSVSGQGEKLFF.

This clone showed up just a few times. This rearrangement joins TRBV28 to TRBJ1-4; 9 bases line up with TRBD1. Germline-derived CDR1 and CDR2 are MDHEN and SYDVKM. Trimming removed 7 bases from V and 8 bases from J; junction bases left unmatched: 5. The CDR3 consists of 13 residues. CDR3: CASNGQGREKLFF. In DNA, the CDR3 is TGTGCCAGCAACGGACAGGGGAGGGAAAAACTGTTTTTT.

The chain has TRBV7-2 and TRBJ2-7, with a possible D match to TRBD1 (5 bases). Trimming stripped 2 bases from V and 2 bases from J, with 13 bases between. Germline lookup yields CDR1 SGHTA and CDR2 FQGNSA. This CDR3 is 15 amino acids long. The CDR3: CASSLSAGNTYEQYF. CDR3 DNA: TGTGCCAGCAGCTTATCAGCAGGGAACACCTACGAGCAGTACTTC.

The rearrangement links TRBV6-5 to TRBJ1-3; 8 bases are shared with TRBD1. Germline lookup yields CDR1 MNHEY and CDR2 SVGAGI. V dropped 0 bases and J dropped 4; count of bases not matched to a gene: 5. This CDR3 region has 16 residues. CDR3 sequence (DNA): TGTGCCAGCAGTTACTCCAGGGGGCCGGGCGGAAACACCATATATTTT. This translates into CASSYSRGPGGNTIYF.

J is TRBJ2-5 and V is TRBV5-1; tentative D call: TRBD2 (5 bases). V lost 0 bases, J lost 2 bases, and 11 bases lay in between. This CDR3 has 15 residues. The germline V gene has CDR1 SGHRS and CDR2 YFSETQ. The CDR3 loop reads CASSLGGVPQETQYF. Written as DNA, the CDR3 is TGCGCCAGCAGCTTGGGGGGAGTACCACAAGAGACCCAGTACTTC.

The V call is TRBV7-9, the J call TRBJ1-1; D perhaps matches TRBD1 (5 bases). The CDR3 extends over 15 amino acids. Trimming shortened V by 5 bases and J by 5 bases, and 18 bases separated the two germline ends. Germline CDR1 reads SEHNR; CDR2 reads FQNEAQ (reference sequence). CDR3 in DNA: TGTGCCAGCAGCCCAGTGGTGGGGCCGCCGACTGAAGCTTTCTTT. As protein: CASSPVVGPPTEAFF.

V gene TRBV29-1 combines with J gene TRBJ2-1; maybe TRBD1 (5 bases). The length of the CDR3 is 14 residues. Germline V CDR1 and CDR2: SQVTM, ANQGSEA. V lost 3 bases to trimming and J lost 6 bases, with 15 bases between them. In DNA form, the CDR3 reads TGCAGCGTTGATGGGCAGGGCTCCGGCAATGAGCAGTTCTTC. This encodes CSVDGQGSGNEQFF.

The rearrangement uses TRBV6-2 or TRBV6-3 and TRBJ1-2; 8 positions match TRBD1. The CDR3 spans 19 residues. J was trimmed by 6 bases and V by 2 bases; bases with no gene match: 20. Germline lookup yields CDR1 MNHEY and CDR2 SVGEGT. CDR3 protein: CASSYIALIDGPGGNGYTF. The CDR3 DNA is TGTGCCAGCAGTTACATTGCTCTCATTGACGGGCCAGGGGGCAATGGCTACACCTTC.

A remark on this clone: A clone one base away is much larger, so this may be a read error. This CDR3 is also generated by other DNA sequences in the sample. The J gene is TRBJ2-7, the V gene TRBV7-2; D is unresolved. The CDR3 has 12 residues. Trimming shortened V by 0 bases and J by 6 bases, and 6 bases separated the two germline ends. CDR1 and CDR2 (germline): SGHTA, FQGNSA. The CDR3 loop reads CASSLAPGEQYF. The CDR3 bases are TGTGCCAGCAGCTTAGCGCCGGGCGAGCAGTACTTC.

The V call is TRBV9, the J call TRBJ2-2; D gene unclear. Trimming removed 0 bases from V and 5 bases from J, with 5 bases in between. The CDR3 loop spans 13 amino acids. CDR1 is SGDLS, CDR2 YYNGEE, per germline. CDR3 sequence: CASSVGGTGELFF. The CDR3, as DNA: TGTGCCAGCAGCGTAGGCGGTACCGGGGAGCTGTTTTTT. Filled out from reference TRBV9 and TRBJ2-2, the complete variable domain reads DSGVTQTPKHLITATGQRVTLRCSPRSGDLSVYWYQQSLDQGLQFLIQYYNGEERAKGNILERFSAQQFPDLHSELNLSSLELGDSALYFCASSVGGTGELFFGEGSRLTVL.

CDR3: CASSTRTGGVGETQYF. CDR3 bases: TGCGCCAGCAGCACCCGGACAGGTGGGGTAGGGGAGACCCAGTACTTC. The chain combines TRBV5-1 with TRBJ2-5; 7 nucleotides align to TRBD1. Germline CDR1 is SGHRS and CDR2 is YFSETQ. Trimming removed 4 bases from V and 5 bases from J; junction bases left unmatched: 14. This CDR3 is 16 amino acids long.

This clone was observed once. The chain has TRBV27 and TRBJ2-2; TRBD1 is a possible D gene (6 bases). Germline V gives CDR1 MNHEY, CDR2 SMNVEV (reference sequence). The CDR3 spans 15 residues. The germline V and J ends were trimmed by 7 bases and 1 base, with 13 bases remaining between them. The CDR3 region has the DNA TGTGCCAGCACCCTGACAGGACGGAACACCGGGGAGCTGTTTTTT. Translated, it gives CASTLTGRNTGELFF.

This clone has only one observation. V and J are TRBV24-1 and TRBJ2-5, with 7 nucleotides matching TRBD2. CDR3 length equals 14 residues. CDR1 is KGHDR and CDR2 is SFDVKD in the germline V gene. V gave up 9 bases and J gave up 5 bases; unmatched junction bases: 11. CDR3 residues: CATHAGEGPETQYF. The CDR3 DNA sequence: TGTGCCACCCATGCCGGGGAGGGCCCGGAGACCCAGTACTTC.

This clone came up once. The chain links TRBV4-2 to TRBJ1-3, with 9 bases aligning to TRBD1. The V gene's germline CDR1 is LGHNA and CDR2 YNFKEQ. V dropped 2 bases and J dropped 4; count of bases not matched to a gene: 6. The CDR3 contains 16 residues. This chain's CDR3 is CASSQLQGAEGNTIYF. The CDR3 bases are TGTGCCAGCAGCCAACTACAGGGGGCGGAAGGAAACACCATATATTTT.

The chain carries TRBV5-6 and TRBJ2-3; TRBD2 aligns across 8 bases. The CDR3 extends over 16 amino acids. Trimming took 5 bases from V and 6 from J; bases not matched to a gene: 14. Germline values: CDR1 SGHDT, CDR2 YYEEEE. CDR3 protein: CASSLSGGARTDTQYF. Written as DNA, the CDR3 is TGTGCCAGCAGTCTTTCGGGAGGGGCCCGGACCGATACGCAGTATTTT. The full variable domain, rest sourced from reference TRBV5-6 and TRBJ2-3, is DAGVTQSPTHLIKTRGQQVTLRCSPKSGHDTVSWYQQALGQGPQFIFQYYEEEERQRGNFPDRFSGHQFPNYSSELNVNALLLGDSALYLCASSLSGGARTDTQYFGPGTRLTVL.

The chain carries TRBV6-2 or TRBV6-3 and TRBJ2-1, with D possibly TRBD2 on 6 matching bases. This CDR3 contains 17 residues. CDR1 and CDR2 (germline): MNHEY, SVGEGT. V gave up 5 bases and J gave up 3 bases, with 20 bases separating them. CDR3 nucleotides: TGTGCCAGCAGTCAACGGCCGGGACTTTCCTTCTACAATGAGCAGTTCTTC. Its protein product is CASSQRPGLSFYNEQFF.